This T cell receptor beta chain was identified during a study of blood T cell repertoires in COVID-19. The length of the CDR3 is 17 residues. Germline-derived CDR1 and CDR2 are SGHTA and FQGNSA. V was clipped by 1 base and J by 6 bases, with 16 bases between them. Assay: immunoSEQ multiplex PCR; the TCRdb copy retains only in-frame clones and omits some. The sample records 380,000 or so clones, approximately 87% being singletons. In terms of age and location, participants ranged from about 18 to 100 years and lived in approximately 24 US areas. Assignment of participants to cohorts was predicated upon participant-reported clinical history. Recovery meant two consecutive negative NP/OP PCR tests, professional clearance, or resolved symptoms.

The receptor was derived from a man aged 25 to 40 who had recovered from COVID-19. Material for sequencing was PBMCs or T cells enriched from blood (not recorded which). The V gene is TRBV7-2, the J gene TRBJ1-6; D is uncertain. DNA of the CDR3: TGTGCCAGCAGCTTAGTCCGAACCAGCGGCCTTAATTCACCCCTCCACTTT. Translating gives CASSLVRTSGLNSPLHF.